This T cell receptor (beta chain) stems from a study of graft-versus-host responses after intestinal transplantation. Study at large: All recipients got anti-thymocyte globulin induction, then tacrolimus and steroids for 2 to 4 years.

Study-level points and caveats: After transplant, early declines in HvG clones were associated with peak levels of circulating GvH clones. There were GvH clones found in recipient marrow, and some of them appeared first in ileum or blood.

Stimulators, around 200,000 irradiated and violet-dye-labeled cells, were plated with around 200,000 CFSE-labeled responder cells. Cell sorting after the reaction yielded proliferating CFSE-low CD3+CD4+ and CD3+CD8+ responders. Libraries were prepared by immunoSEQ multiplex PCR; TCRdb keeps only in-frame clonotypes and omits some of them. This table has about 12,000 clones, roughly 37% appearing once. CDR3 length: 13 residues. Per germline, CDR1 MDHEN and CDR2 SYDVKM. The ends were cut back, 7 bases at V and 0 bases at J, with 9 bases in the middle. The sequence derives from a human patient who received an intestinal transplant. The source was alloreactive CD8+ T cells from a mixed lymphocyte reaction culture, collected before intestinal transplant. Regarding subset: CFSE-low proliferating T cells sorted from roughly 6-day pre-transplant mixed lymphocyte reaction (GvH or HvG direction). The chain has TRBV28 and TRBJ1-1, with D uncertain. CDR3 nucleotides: TGTGCCAGCAAACGGGCGATGAACACTGAAGCTTTCTTT. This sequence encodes CASKRAMNTEAFF.